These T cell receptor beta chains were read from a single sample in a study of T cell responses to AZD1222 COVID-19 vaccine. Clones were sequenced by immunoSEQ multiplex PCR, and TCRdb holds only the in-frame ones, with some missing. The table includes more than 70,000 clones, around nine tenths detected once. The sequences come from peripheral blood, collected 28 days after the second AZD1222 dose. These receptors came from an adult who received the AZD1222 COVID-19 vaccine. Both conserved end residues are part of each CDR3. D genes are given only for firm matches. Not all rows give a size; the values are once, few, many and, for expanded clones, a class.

CDR3 protein: CASRAAGGESWTGELFF; CDR3 DNA: TGTGCCAGCAGAGCTGCAGGGGGCGAATCTTGGACCGGGGAGCTGTTTTTT; CDR3 length: 17; J gene: TRBJ2-2; V gene: TRBV21-1; clone size: -; D gene: -
CDR3 protein: CASSLGRSNGYTF; CDR3 DNA: TGTGCCAGCAGCCTGGGACGATCGAATGGCTACACCTTC; CDR3 length: 13; J gene: TRBJ1-2; V gene: TRBV3-1/TRBV3-2; clone size: -; D gene: -
CDR3 protein: CASSSGTAATQYF; CDR3 DNA: TGTGCCAGCAGTTCCGGGACGGCCGCCACGCAGTATTTT; CDR3 length: 13; J gene: TRBJ2-3; V gene: TRBV6-5; clone size: -; D gene: -
CDR3 protein: CASSRRQGHTEAFF; CDR3 DNA: TGTGCCAGCAGTCGCCGACAGGGGCACACTGAAGCTTTCTTT; CDR3 length: 14; J gene: TRBJ1-1; V gene: TRBV6-5; clone size: -; D gene: TRBD1
CDR3 protein: CASSPWGGEAFF; CDR3 DNA: TGTGCCAGCAGCCCCTGGGGGGGCGAAGCTTTCTTT; CDR3 length: 12; J gene: TRBJ1-1; V gene: TRBV6-5; clone size: -; D gene: -
CDR3 protein: CASRFFLGSEAGELFF; CDR3 DNA: TGTGCCAGTAGATTTTTTTTGGGTTCGGAGGCCGGGGAGCTGTTTTTT; CDR3 length: 16; J gene: TRBJ2-2; V gene: TRBV19; clone size: -; D gene: -
CDR3 protein: CASSQANREGTGNTIYF; CDR3 DNA: TGCGCCAGCAGCCAAGCGAACCGGGAGGGAACTGGAAACACCATATATTTT; CDR3 length: 17; J gene: TRBJ1-3; V gene: TRBV4-1; clone size: -; D gene: -
CDR3 protein: CASGLGTGGGYGYTF; CDR3 DNA: TGTGCTAGTGGTTTGGGGACAGGGGGTGGCTATGGCTACACCTTC; CDR3 length: 15; J gene: TRBJ1-2; V gene: TRBV12-5; clone size: -; D gene: TRBD1
CDR3 protein: CASSTQGAWGYTF; CDR3 DNA: TGTGCCAGCAGCACCCAGGGGGCATGGGGCTACACCTTC; CDR3 length: 13; J gene: TRBJ1-2; V gene: TRBV7-8; clone size: -; D gene: TRBD1
CDR3 protein: CASKRDSSYNSPLHF; CDR3 DNA: TGTGCCAGCAAGCGGGACAGCTCCTATAATTCACCCCTCCACTTT; CDR3 length: 15; J gene: TRBJ1-6; V gene: TRBV2; clone size: medium-sized; D gene: TRBD1
CDR3 protein: CASSKRQGRETEAFF; CDR3 DNA: TGTGCCAGCAGCAAAAGACAGGGGCGAGAAACTGAAGCTTTCTTT; CDR3 length: 15; J gene: TRBJ1-1; V gene: TRBV7-6; clone size: -; D gene: TRBD1
CDR3 protein: CASSLRPGPHTSTDTQYF; CDR3 DNA: TGCGCCAGCAGCCTTAGGCCGGGACCCCACACTAGCACAGATACGCAGTATTTT; CDR3 length: 18; J gene: TRBJ2-3; V gene: TRBV5-1; clone size: -; D gene: -
CDR3 protein: CASSHRDARANEKLFF; CDR3 DNA: TGTGCCAGTAGTCATCGGGACGCTCGGGCTAATGAAAAACTGTTTTTT; CDR3 length: 16; J gene: TRBJ1-4; V gene: TRBV19; clone size: -; D gene: -
CDR3 protein: CASSLGTGGLIEAFF; CDR3 DNA: TGCGCCAGCAGCTTAGGGACAGGGGGTTTAATTGAAGCTTTCTTT; CDR3 length: 15; J gene: TRBJ1-1; V gene: TRBV5-1; clone size: -; D gene: TRBD1
CDR3 protein: CASSERSLETQYF; CDR3 DNA: TGCGCCAGCAGTGAGAGGAGTCTCGAGACCCAGTACTTC; CDR3 length: 13; J gene: TRBJ2-5; V gene: TRBV10-2; clone size: -; D gene: -
CDR3 protein: CASSLGGHNTEAFF; CDR3 DNA: TGTGCCAGCAGCTTAGGAGGTCACAACACTGAAGCTTTCTTT; CDR3 length: 14; J gene: TRBJ1-1; V gene: TRBV7-2; clone size: -; D gene: -
CDR3 protein: CASSRGSSDTGELFF; CDR3 DNA: TGCGCCAGCAGCCGAGGTTCCTCAGACACCGGGGAGCTGTTTTTT; CDR3 length: 15; J gene: TRBJ2-2; V gene: TRBV5-1; clone size: -; D gene: -
CDR3 protein: CASSQARGTEAFF; CDR3 DNA: TGTGCCAGCAGCCAAGCCAGGGGCACTGAAGCTTTCTTT; CDR3 length: 13; J gene: TRBJ1-1; V gene: TRBV3-1/TRBV3-2; clone size: -; D gene: -
CDR3 protein: CASSGGSGPYQETQYF; CDR3 DNA: TGCGCCAGCAGCGGCGGGTCGGGGCCCTATCAAGAGACCCAGTACTTC; CDR3 length: 16; J gene: TRBJ2-5; V gene: TRBV5-1; clone size: -; D gene: -
CDR3 protein: CASSAYGQGTDTQYF; CDR3 DNA: TGTGCCAGCAGCGCTTATGGACAGGGAACAGATACGCAGTATTTT; CDR3 length: 15; J gene: TRBJ2-3; V gene: TRBV9; clone size: few; D gene: TRBD1
CDR3 protein: CASSEANERGRGRFFTEAFF; CDR3 DNA: TGTGCCAGCAGTGAAGCTAACGAACGGGGCAGGGGGCGATTCTTCACTGAAGCTTTCTTT; CDR3 length: 20; J gene: TRBJ1-1; V gene: TRBV6-1; clone size: few; D gene: TRBD1
CDR3 protein: CASSLDGQRGTEAFF; CDR3 DNA: TGTGCCAGCAGCTTAGACGGACAGAGGGGCACTGAAGCTTTCTTT; CDR3 length: 15; J gene: TRBJ1-1; V gene: TRBV7-2; clone size: few; D gene: -
CDR3 protein: CSVERPGSYNEQFF; CDR3 DNA: TGCAGCGTTGAAAGGCCCGGCTCCTACAATGAGCAGTTCTTC; CDR3 length: 14; J gene: TRBJ2-1; V gene: TRBV29-1; clone size: -; D gene: -
CDR3 protein: CASSYSARTSGALHF; CDR3 DNA: TGTGCCAGCAGTTACTCGGCGCGGACCAGCGGAGCCCTCCACTTT; CDR3 length: 15; J gene: TRBJ1-6; V gene: TRBV6-5; clone size: -; D gene: -
CDR3 protein: CASSYKGGFDEQYF; CDR3 DNA: TGTGCCAGCAGTTATAAGGGAGGATTTGACGAGCAGTACTTC; CDR3 length: 14; J gene: TRBJ2-7; V gene: TRBV6-2/TRBV6-3; clone size: -; D gene: -